This is a list of T cell receptor beta chains from one sample in a study of CD8+ T cells in alopecia areata. Using immunoSEQ multiplex PCR, the repertoire was profiled, and TCRdb retains in-frame clones only, with some absent. The sample shows 100,000 to 150,000 clones, around 49% of them seen only once. The material was CD8+ T cells sorted from blood, obtained at week 0. The receptors come from a human donor with alopecia areata. Both conserved end residues are part of each CDR3. The D gene is left open where the match is weak. Clone size, where shown, is once, few, many, or a class for clones that have expanded.

d_gene	j_gene	v_gene	abundance	CDR3aa	CDR3nt
-	TRBJ2-1	TRBV29-1	few	CSVEGGDSYNEQFF	TGCAGCGTTGAAGGGGGTGATTCCTACAATGAGCAGTTCTTC
-	TRBJ2-7	TRBV15	few	CATSRAMGSSYEQYF	TGTGCCACCAGCAGGGCGATGGGGAGCTCCTACGAGCAGTACTTC
-	TRBJ2-4	TRBV13	-	CASSSTGTWENIQYF	TGTGCCAGCAGCTCTACCGGGACTTGGGAAAACATTCAGTACTTC
-	TRBJ2-3	TRBV30	-	CAWSELATDTQYF	TGTGCCTGGAGTGAACTAGCCACAGATACGCAGTATTTT
TRBD1	TRBJ1-2	TRBV27	-	CASSLTGAVYGYTF	TGTGCCAGCAGTTTGACAGGGGCGGTCTATGGCTACACCTTC
-	TRBJ1-3	TRBV9	few	CASSAPRGEVSGNTIYF	TGTGCCAGCAGCGCCCCCAGAGGGGAGGTCTCTGGAAACACCATATATTTT
-	TRBJ2-7	TRBV4-3	few	CASSQEGSNYEQYF	TGCGCCAGCAGCCAAGAAGGCAGCAACTACGAGCAGTACTTC
TRBD1	TRBJ2-5	TRBV19	-	CASSTDRGDQETQYF	TGTGCCAGTAGCACCGACAGGGGCGACCAAGAGACCCAGTACTTC
TRBD2	TRBJ2-5	TRBV29-1	-	CSVDSEIAGVGETQYF	TGCAGCGTTGACTCGGAAATAGCGGGGGTTGGAGAGACCCAGTACTTC
-	TRBJ2-2	TRBV29-1	-	CSVERQAGGELFF	TGCAGCGTTGAACGCCAGGCGGGCGGGGAGCTGTTTTTT
-	TRBJ2-7	TRBV4-1	-	CASSQGPSDYEQYF	TGCGCCAGCAGCCAAGGACCCTCGGATTACGAGCAGTACTTC
-	TRBJ1-1	TRBV20-1	-	CSASWDTEAFF	TGCAGTGCTAGTTGGGACACTGAAGCTTTCTTT
TRBD1	TRBJ1-2	TRBV7-9	-	CASSLFPPRQGASGYTF	TGTGCCAGCAGTTTATTCCCTCCTCGACAGGGTGCTTCTGGCTACACCTTC
-	TRBJ1-1	TRBV7-9	-	CASSLQGLEAFF	TGTGCCAGCAGCTTACAGGGACTTGAGGCTTTCTTT
-	TRBJ2-3	TRBV29-1	-	CSGRVDTQYF	TGCAGCGGGCGAGTAGATACGCAGTATTTT
-	TRBJ1-1	TRBV11-2	-	CASSVYREENTEAFF	TGTGCCAGCAGCGTCTACAGGGAGGAGAACACTGAAGCTTTCTTT
-	TRBJ1-2	TRBV6-5	once	CASRYLNGYTF	TGTGCCAGCAGGTACCTTAATGGCTACACCTTC
TRBD2	TRBJ2-5	TRBV7-9	-	CASSPGTSGQETQYF	TGTGCCAGCAGCCCCGGGACTAGCGGACAAGAGACCCAGTACTTC
-	TRBJ1-2	TRBV27	-	CASSLSSGVVDYGYTF	TGTGCCAGCAGTTTATCGTCGGGGGTAGTAGACTATGGCTACACCTTC
-	TRBJ2-7	TRBV27	-	CASSLSRRYEQYF	TGTGCCAGCAGTTTATCGAGGAGGTACGAGCAGTACTTC
TRBD2	TRBJ2-7	TRBV4-2	-	CASSQDGLALEQYF	TGTGCCAGCAGCCAAGATGGACTAGCTCTCGAGCAGTACTTC
-	TRBJ1-5	TRBV9	-	CASSAGAGQPQHF	TGTGCCAGCAGCGCAGGGGCCGGCCAGCCCCAGCATTTT
-	TRBJ2-5	TRBV7-9	few	CASSSPGGQVVETQYF	TGTGCCAGCAGCAGCCCGGGGGGACAAGTGGTTGAGACCCAGTACTTC
-	TRBJ2-6	TRBV27	-	CASSWTGANVLTF	TGTGCCAGCAGTTGGACTGGGGCCAACGTCCTGACTTTC
-	TRBJ2-1	TRBV5-4	-	CASTEGESSYNEQFF	TGTGCCAGCACGGAGGGGGAGAGCTCCTACAATGAGCAGTTCTTC
-	TRBJ2-3	TRBV11-2	once	CASSFWVHGPMSTDTQYF	TGTGCCAGCAGCTTCTGGGTCCACGGGCCCATGAGCACAGATACGCAGTATTTT
TRBD1	TRBJ1-5	TRBV5-1	-	CASSLEGAFNQPQHF	TGCGCCAGCAGCTTGGAGGGGGCGTTCAATCAGCCCCAGCATTTT
TRBD2	TRBJ2-1	TRBV13	-	CASSLLPGGNNEQFF	TGTGCCAGCAGCTTATTGCCGGGAGGGAACAATGAGCAGTTCTTC
-	TRBJ1-2	TRBV6-5	-	CASSYSPGAGGYTF	TGTGCCAGCAGTTACTCTCCCGGGGCTGGTGGCTACACCTTC
-	TRBJ1-2	TRBV5-4	-	CASSWGQTNYGYTF	TGTGCCAGCAGCTGGGGGCAGACTAACTATGGCTACACCTTC
TRBD1	TRBJ1-5	TRBV6-5	-	CASSFRQGANQPQHF	TGTGCCAGCAGTTTCCGACAGGGGGCCAATCAGCCCCAGCATTTT
-	TRBJ2-1	TRBV30	-	CAWSVLEGEFLGNEQFF	TGTGCCTGGAGTGTACTCGAGGGTGAGTTCCTCGGGAATGAGCAGTTCTTC
TRBD1	TRBJ1-2	TRBV30	-	CAWSVDDRGYGYTF	TGTGCCTGGAGTGTAGATGACAGGGGGTATGGCTACACCTTC
-	TRBJ2-5	TRBV5-6	-	CASSPGLQETQYF	TGTGCCAGCAGCCCTGGACTTCAAGAGACCCAGTACTTC
TRBD1	TRBJ1-2	TRBV25-1	-	CASSDSLNRGVTF	TGTGCCAGCAGTGACAGTTTAAACAGGGGAGTCACCTTC
-	TRBJ2-3	TRBV10-3	few	CAIRGLSASDTQYF	TGTGCCATCAGGGGACTTTCCGCATCAGATACGCAGTATTTT
-	TRBJ2-6	TRBV27	-	CASSTLDARSGANVLTF	TGTGCCAGCAGTACCCTGGACGCTCGCTCTGGGGCCAACGTCCTGACTTTC
-	TRBJ2-5	TRBV5-5	few	CASSTGQGEGQETQYF	TGTGCCAGCAGCACCGGGCAGGGAGAGGGCCAAGAGACCCAGTACTTC
-	TRBJ1-2	TRBV30	few	CAWSGVRGSPLNYGYTF	TGTGCCTGGAGTGGAGTTAGGGGATCCCCCCTCAACTATGGCTACACCTTC
TRBD1	TRBJ2-7	TRBV7-9	-	CASSPPDRAHEQYF	TGTGCCAGCAGCCCGCCAGACAGGGCCCACGAGCAGTACTTC
-	TRBJ2-5	TRBV5-1	few	CASSLVKGAHETQYF	TGCGCCAGCAGCTTGGTTAAAGGGGCGCATGAGACCCAGTACTTC